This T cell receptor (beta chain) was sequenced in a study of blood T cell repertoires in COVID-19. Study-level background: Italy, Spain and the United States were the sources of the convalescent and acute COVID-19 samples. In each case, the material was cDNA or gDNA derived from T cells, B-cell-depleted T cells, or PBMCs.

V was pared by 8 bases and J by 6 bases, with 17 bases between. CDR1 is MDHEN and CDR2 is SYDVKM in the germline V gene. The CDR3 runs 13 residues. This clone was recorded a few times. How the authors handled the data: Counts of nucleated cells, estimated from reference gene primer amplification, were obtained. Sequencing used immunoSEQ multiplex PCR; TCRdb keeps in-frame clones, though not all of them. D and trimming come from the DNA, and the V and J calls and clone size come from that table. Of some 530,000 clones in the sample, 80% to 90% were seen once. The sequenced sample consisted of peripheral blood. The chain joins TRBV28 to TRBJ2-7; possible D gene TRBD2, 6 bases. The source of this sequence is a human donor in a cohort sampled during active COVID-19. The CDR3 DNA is TGTGCCAGCCGCGAGGCGGGCGGGGCCGAGCAGTACTTC. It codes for CASREAGGAEQYF.